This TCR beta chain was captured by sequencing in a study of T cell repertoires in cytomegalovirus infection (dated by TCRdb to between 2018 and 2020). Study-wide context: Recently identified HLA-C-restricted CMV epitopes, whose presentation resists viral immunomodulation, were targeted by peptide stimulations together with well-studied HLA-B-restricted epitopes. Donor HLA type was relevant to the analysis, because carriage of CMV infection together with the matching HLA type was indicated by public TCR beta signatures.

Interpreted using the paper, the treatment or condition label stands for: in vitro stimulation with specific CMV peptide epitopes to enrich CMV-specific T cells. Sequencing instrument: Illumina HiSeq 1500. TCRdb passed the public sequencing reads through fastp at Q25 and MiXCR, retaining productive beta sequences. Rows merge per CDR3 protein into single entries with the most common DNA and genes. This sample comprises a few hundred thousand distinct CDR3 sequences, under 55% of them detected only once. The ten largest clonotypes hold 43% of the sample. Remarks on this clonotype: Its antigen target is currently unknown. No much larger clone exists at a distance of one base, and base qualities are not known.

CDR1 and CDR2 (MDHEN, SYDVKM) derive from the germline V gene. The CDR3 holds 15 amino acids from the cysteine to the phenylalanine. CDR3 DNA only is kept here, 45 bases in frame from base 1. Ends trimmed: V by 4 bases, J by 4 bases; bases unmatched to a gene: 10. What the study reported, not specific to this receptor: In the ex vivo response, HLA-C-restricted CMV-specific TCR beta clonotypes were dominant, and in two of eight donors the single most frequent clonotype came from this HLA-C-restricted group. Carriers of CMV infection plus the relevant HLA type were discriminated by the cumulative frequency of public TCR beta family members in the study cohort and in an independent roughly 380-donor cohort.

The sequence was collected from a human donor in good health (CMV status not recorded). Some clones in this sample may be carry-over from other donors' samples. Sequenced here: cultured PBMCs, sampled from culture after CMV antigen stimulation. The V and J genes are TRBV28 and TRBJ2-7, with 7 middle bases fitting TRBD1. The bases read TGTGCCAGCAGTTCCGCAGGGGGACAGAATTACGAGCAGTACTTC. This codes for CASSSAGGQNYEQYF.